The TCR beta chain described here comes from a study of tumour-infiltrating T cells in Burkitt lymphoma. About the study: Productive clonality predicted overall and progression-free survival.

This clone was counted a few times. Trimming took 0 bases from V and 2 from J, leaving 8 bases between them. The CDR3 is 14 residues long. The V gene's germline CDR1 is SGHRS and CDR2 YFSETQ. The method was immunoSEQ multiplex PCR; TCRdb's version includes in-frame clones alone and lacks a portion of them. The table shows around 2,000 clones, with roughly 14% occurring only once. The sample comprised tumor tissue. The receptor's source is a human donor with Burkitt lymphoma. The genes are TRBV5-1 and TRBJ1-1; unclear D gene. CDR3 protein: CASSLVVSNTEAFF. In DNA form, the CDR3 reads TGCGCCAGCAGCTTGGTCGTATCAAACACTGAAGCTTTCTTT.